Sequencing of this T cell receptor (beta chain) was carried out in a study of T-cell memory formation after mild COVID-19. Findings and caveats of the study: Day 15 to 85 contracting clones showed balanced CD4/CD8; day 15 to 37 expanders favored CD4+. Pre-infection memory held some responding clones, suggesting pre-existing cross-reactive T cells responded. CM and EM subsets held most contracting CD4+ clones; EMRA held CD8+ ones.

This clonotype turned up a few times. Its cognate antigen is unknown. The 5'RACE method, run with constant-segment primers, produced TCR alpha and TCR beta cDNA libraries (carrying sample barcodes and UMIs). One entry per CDR3 protein, called by TCRdb with MiXCR from the 5' RACE reads. The data show roughly 400,000 distinct CDR3 sequences, roughly 26% seen once. Sequencing input: PBMCs or a T cell subset sorted from them (not recorded which). The sequence was obtained from an adult woman who had mild COVID-19 (a few samples of this study predate the infection). Cell type and time point are not known.

DNA of the CDR3: TGTGCCAGCACCCCGGGCTTCGGGCAAAGCTACACCTTC. As protein: CASTPGFGQSYTF. The rearrangement uses TRBV7-3 and TRBJ1-2, with D unresolved. The CDR3 is made up of 13 amino acids. The germline V gene encodes CDR1 SGHTA and CDR2 FQGTGA. V shed 7 bases and J shed 9 bases, with 18 bases lying between them.